The 3 T cell receptor beta chains in this list originate from one sample, sequenced in a study of blood T cell repertoires in COVID-19. Produced via immunoSEQ multiplex PCR; TCRdb's table is partial and in-frame only. The data hold 55,000 to 70,000 clones, with roughly 80% observed a single time. Sequencing was performed on peripheral blood. All receptors come from a human donor in a cohort sampled during active COVID-19.

This sequence joins TRBV10-1 and TRBJ2-7; 8 nucleotides align to TRBD2. Per the germline V gene, CDR1 is WNHNN and CDR2 is SYGVQD (reference sequence). The CDR3 has 13 residues. V lost 6 bases to trimming and J lost 0 bases; unmatched junction nucleotides: 1. In nucleotides, the CDR3 is TGCGCCAGCAGAAGCGGGAGCTCCTACGAGCAGTACTTC. This codes for CASRSGSSYEQYF.

The J gene is TRBJ2-5, the V gene TRBV7-9; TRBD1 aligns across 7 bases. The CDR3 is 15 residues long. Germline V lookup: CDR1 SEHNR, CDR2 FQNEAQ (reference sequence). Trimming cost V 5 bases and J 1 base; bases outside gene matches: 7. CDR3 nucleotides: TGTGCCAGCAGCCCTGATGGGACAGCCCAAGAGACCCAGTACTTC. The encoded protein is CASSPDGTAQETQYF.

The V and J genes are TRBV14 and TRBJ2-7; TRBD2 matches 16 bases. The CDR3 covers 17 residues. V trimming: 4 bases; J trimming: 6 bases; junction bases outside the gene matches: 9. Germline V gene lookup returns CDR1 SGHDN and CDR2 FVKESK. CDR3 residues: CASSRGTSGRAFGEQYF. CDR3 nucleotides: TGTGCCAGCAGCCGAGGGACTAGCGGGAGGGCCTTCGGCGAGCAGTACTTC.